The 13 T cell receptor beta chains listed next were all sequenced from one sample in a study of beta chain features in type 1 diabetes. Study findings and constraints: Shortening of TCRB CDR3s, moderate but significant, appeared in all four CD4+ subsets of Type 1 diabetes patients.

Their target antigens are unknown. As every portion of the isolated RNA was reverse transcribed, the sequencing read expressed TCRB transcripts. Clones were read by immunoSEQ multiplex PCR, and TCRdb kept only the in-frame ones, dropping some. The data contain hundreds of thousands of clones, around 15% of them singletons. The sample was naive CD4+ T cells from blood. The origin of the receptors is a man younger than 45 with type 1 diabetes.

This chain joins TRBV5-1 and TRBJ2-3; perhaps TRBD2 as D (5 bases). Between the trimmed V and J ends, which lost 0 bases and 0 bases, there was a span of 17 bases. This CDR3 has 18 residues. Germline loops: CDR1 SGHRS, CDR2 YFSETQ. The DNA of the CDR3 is TGCGCCAGCAGCTTGGCCATTATAGGAGGAATTAGCACAGATACGCAGTATTTT. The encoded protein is CASSLAIIGGISTDTQYF.

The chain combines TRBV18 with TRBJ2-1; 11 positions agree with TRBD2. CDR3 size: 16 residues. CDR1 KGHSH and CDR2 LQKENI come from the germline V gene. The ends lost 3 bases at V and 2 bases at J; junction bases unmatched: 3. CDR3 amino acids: CASSPTSGRTYNEQFF. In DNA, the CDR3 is TGTGCCAGCTCACCTACTAGCGGGAGAACCTACAATGAGCAGTTCTTC.

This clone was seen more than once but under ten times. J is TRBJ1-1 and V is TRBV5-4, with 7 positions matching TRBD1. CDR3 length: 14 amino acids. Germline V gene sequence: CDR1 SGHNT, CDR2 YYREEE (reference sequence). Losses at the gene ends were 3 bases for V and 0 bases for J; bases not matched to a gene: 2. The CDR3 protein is CASSWDSMNTEAFF. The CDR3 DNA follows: TGTGCCAGCAGCTGGGACAGCATGAACACTGAAGCTTTCTTT.

The chain's CDR3 is CASRPSVQETQYF. CDR3 sequence (DNA): TGTGCCAGTAGACCTAGCGTCCAAGAGACCCAGTACTTC. This sequence joins TRBV19 and TRBJ2-5; D perhaps matches TRBD2 (6 bases). The CDR3 totals 13 residues. Germline V gives CDR1 LNHDA, CDR2 SQIVND (reference sequence). Trimming removed 6 bases at V and 1 base at J, with 9 bases between. Full variable domain (outside the CDR3, taken from reference TRBV19 and TRBJ2-5): DGGITQSPKYLFRKEGQNVTLSCEQNLNHDAMYWYRQDPGQGLRLIYYSQIVNDFQKGDIAEGYSVSREKKESFPLTVTSAQKNPTAFYLCASRPSVQETQYFGPGTRLLVL.

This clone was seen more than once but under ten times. Written as DNA, the CDR3 is TGTGCCAGCAGCTTCGCCACAGGGGTAGAGACCCAGTACTTC. Protein: CASSFATGVETQYF. The chain links TRBV5-4 to TRBJ2-5; 7 bases agree with TRBD1. The CDR3 has 14 amino acids. CDR1 is SGHNT and CDR2 is YYREEE in the germline V gene (reference sequence). The ends lost 2 bases at V and 4 bases at J; junction bases unmatched: 5.

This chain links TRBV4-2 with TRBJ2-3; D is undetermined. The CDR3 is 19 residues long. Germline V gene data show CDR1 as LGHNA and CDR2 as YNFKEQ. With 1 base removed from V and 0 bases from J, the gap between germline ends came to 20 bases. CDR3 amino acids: CASSQVSQRNSASTDTQYF. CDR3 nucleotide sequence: TGTGCCAGCAGCCAAGTGAGCCAGCGTAATTCAGCTAGCACAGATACGCAGTATTTT.

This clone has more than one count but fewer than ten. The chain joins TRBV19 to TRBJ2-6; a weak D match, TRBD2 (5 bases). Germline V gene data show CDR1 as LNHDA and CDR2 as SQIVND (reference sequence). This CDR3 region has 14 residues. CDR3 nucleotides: TGTACCCCCTTGGCGGGCTCTGGGGCCAACGTCCTGACTTTC. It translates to CTPLAGSGANVLTF.

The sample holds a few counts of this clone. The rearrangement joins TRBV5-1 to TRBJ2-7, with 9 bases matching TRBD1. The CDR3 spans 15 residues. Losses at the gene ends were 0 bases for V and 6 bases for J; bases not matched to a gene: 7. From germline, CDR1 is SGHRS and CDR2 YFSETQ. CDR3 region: CASSLARTGAGEQYF. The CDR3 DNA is TGCGCCAGCAGCTTGGCAAGGACAGGGGCTGGCGAGCAGTACTTC.

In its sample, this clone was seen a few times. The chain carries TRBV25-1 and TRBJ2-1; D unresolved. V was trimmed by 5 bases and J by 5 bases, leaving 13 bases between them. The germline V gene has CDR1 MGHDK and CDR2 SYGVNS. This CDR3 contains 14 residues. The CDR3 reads CASSRNLENNEQFF. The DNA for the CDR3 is TGTGCCAGCAGTAGAAACCTAGAGAACAATGAGCAGTTCTTC. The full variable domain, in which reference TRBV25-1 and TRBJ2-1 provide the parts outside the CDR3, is EADIYQTPRYLVIGTGKKITLECSQTMGHDKMYWYQQDPGMELHLIHYSYGVNSTEKGDLSSESTVSRIRTEHFPLTLESARPSHTSQYLCASSRNLENNEQFFGPGTRLTVL.

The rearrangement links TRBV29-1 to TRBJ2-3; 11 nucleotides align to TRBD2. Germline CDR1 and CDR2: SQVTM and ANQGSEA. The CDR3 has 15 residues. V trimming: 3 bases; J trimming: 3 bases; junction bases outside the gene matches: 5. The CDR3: CSVEVAGGPTDTQYF. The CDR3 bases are TGCAGCGTTGAGGTAGCGGGAGGGCCGACAGATACGCAGTATTTT.

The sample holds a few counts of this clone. The CDR3 DNA follows: TGTGCCATCAGTGGACAGGGGGTGAAAGGTGAGCAGTTCTTC. Its translation is CAISGQGVKGEQFF. The chain recombines TRBV10-3 with TRBJ2-1; 9 nucleotides align to TRBD1. Trimming at V came to 4 bases and at J to 9 bases, leaving 7 bases not matched to a gene. This CDR3 is 14 amino acids long. The germline CDR1 and CDR2 sequences are ENHRY and SYGVKD.

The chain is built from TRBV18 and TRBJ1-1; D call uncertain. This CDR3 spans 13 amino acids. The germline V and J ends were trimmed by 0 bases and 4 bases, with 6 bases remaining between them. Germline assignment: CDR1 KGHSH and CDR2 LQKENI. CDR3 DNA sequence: TGTGCCAGCTCACCACCGGCTCGCACTGAAGCTTTCTTT. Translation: CASSPPARTEAFF.

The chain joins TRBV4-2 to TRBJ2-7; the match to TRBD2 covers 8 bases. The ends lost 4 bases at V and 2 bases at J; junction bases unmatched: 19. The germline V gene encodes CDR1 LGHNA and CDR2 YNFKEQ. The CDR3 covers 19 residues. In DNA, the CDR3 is TGTGCCAGCAGCCGAATAGAATTAGGGAGTAGCGGGGAGGCCTACGAGCAGTACTTC. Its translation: CASSRIELGSSGEAYEQYF.